This is a list of T cell receptor beta chains from one sample in a study of T-cell reconstitution after alpha-beta-depleted transplantation in children. In TCRdb, the PCR reads were re-called with MiXCR into one record per CDR3 protein. The table shows more than 400,000 distinct CDR3 sequences, with approximately 42% occurring only once. This sample comprised PBMCs, obtained before TCRalphabeta/CD19-depleted stem cell transplant. The receptors were gathered from a girl aged 2 to 10 with aplastic anemia, due to receive a stem cell transplant. CDR3s include the opening cysteine and the closing phenylalanine or tryptophan. The order of the fields is J gene, CDR3 length, clone size, V gene, D gene, CDR3 DNA, CDR3 protein. A D gene is named only where the DNA matches it firmly. Only some rows state a clone size, as once, few, many or a class for expanded clones.

>TRBJ2-1|14|.|TRBV10-1|.
TGCGCCAGCAGTGTGTGGCCGTCCGACAATGAGCAGTTCTTC
CASSVWPSDNEQFF
>TRBJ2-2|11|many|TRBV12-3/TRBV12-4|.
TGTGCCAGCAGTCCCGCTTGGGAGCTGTTTTTT
CASSPAWELFF
>TRBJ2-7|15|.|TRBV12-3/TRBV12-4|.
TGTGCCAGCAGTTTTGGGGTAGGATTTACGGACGAGCAGTACTTC
CASSFGVGFTDEQYF
>TRBJ1-1|14|.|TRBV10-3|.
TGTGCCATCAGGAACAGGGAAATCGGCACTGAAGCTTTCTTT
CAIRNREIGTEAFF
>TRBJ2-3|17|.|TRBV6-1|TRBD2
TGTGCCAGCAGCGGGAATCGACTAGCGGGCATCACAGATACGCAGTATTTT
CASSGNRLAGITDTQYF
>TRBJ1-6|16|.|TRBV27|TRBD1
TGTGCCAGCAGTCTATACCGGGACAGGGGAAATTCACCCCTCCACTTT
CASSLYRDRGNSPLHF
>TRBJ2-6|17|few|TRBV5-1|.
TGCGCCAGCAGTTTCGGAGACACCTACTCTGGGGCCAACGTCCTGACTTTC
CASSFGDTYSGANVLTF
>TRBJ1-2|12|.|TRBV27|TRBD1
TGTGCCAGCAGTCGAACAGGGGATGGCTACACCTTC
CASSRTGDGYTF
>TRBJ2-2|15|few|TRBV2|TRBD2
TGTGCCAGCTGTGTAGCGGGAGAGGAGGCCGGGGAGCTGTTTTTT
CASCVAGEEAGELFF
>TRBJ2-5|16|.|TRBV2|.
TGTGCCAGACAAGTGACTAAGGGCCGGCCGCGGGAGACCCAGTACTTC
CARQVTKGRPRETQYF
>TRBJ2-7|15|.|TRBV5-1|TRBD1
TGCGCCAGCAGCGGACGACAGGGTTGGCTCTACGAGCAGTACTTC
CASSGRQGWLYEQYF
>TRBJ2-4|13|.|TRBV28|.
TGTGCCAGCCGGGGGAGTGCCAAAAACATTCAGTACTTC
CASRGSAKNIQYF
>TRBJ1-6|14|few|TRBV12-3/TRBV12-4|.
TGTGCCAGCGGCTCTCGGACCTATAATTCACCCCTCCACTTT
CASGSRTYNSPLHF
>TRBJ1-1|13|.|TRBV20-1|.
TGCAGTGCTAGGGCCCTGGGGGAGGCCGAAGCTTTCTTT
CSARALGEAEAFF
>TRBJ2-7|14|.|TRBV5-6|.
TGTGCCAGCAGCCTTGGACAGCCCACCTACGAGCAGTACTTC
CASSLGQPTYEQYF
>TRBJ2-1|15|.|TRBV7-6|TRBD1
TGTGCCAGCAGTCCCGGGACAGGGGTCAGCAATGAGCAGTTCTTC
CASSPGTGVSNEQFF
>TRBJ2-7|16|.|TRBV20-1|TRBD2
TGCAGTGCTAGTGGTGGACTAGCGGGGGACCCCTACGAGCAGTACTTC
CSASGGLAGDPYEQYF
>TRBJ1-5|14|.|TRBV20-1|.
TGCAGTGCTAGAGATGGGGGGGCGCGACAGCCCCAGCATTTT
CSARDGGARQPQHF
>TRBJ1-1|13|few|TRBV10-3|TRBD1
TGTGCCATCCGCGGGACAGGGGGCGGTGAAGCTTTCTTT
CAIRGTGGGEAFF
>TRBJ2-5|15|few|TRBV12-3/TRBV12-4|.
TGTGCCAGCAGTTTAGCTTCGACGGTTAAAGAGACCCAGTACTTC
CASSLASTVKETQYF
>TRBJ2-2|12|.|TRBV20-1|.
TGCAGTGCTAAACAGAACACCGGGGAGCTGTTTTTT
CSAKQNTGELFF
>TRBJ2-3|15|.|TRBV7-2|TRBD2
TGTGCCAGCAGCTTAGCTAGCGGGAGGTCGGATACGCAGTATTTT
CASSLASGRSDTQYF
>TRBJ2-1|19|many|TRBV5-1|TRBD2
TGCGCCAGCAGCTTGGTGTATACTAGCGGGAGGACTAACCCCAATGAGCAGTTCTTC
CASSLVYTSGRTNPNEQFF
>TRBJ2-1|16|many|TRBV11-3|TRBD2
TGTGCCAGCAGCGATCGGACTAGCGGGTCCTACAATGAGCAGTTCTTC
CASSDRTSGSYNEQFF
>TRBJ1-5|17|few|TRBV6-1|TRBD1
TGTGCCAGCAGAAGATTGGGGCGGACAGGATTTCATCAGCCCCAGCATTTT
CASRRLGRTGFHQPQHF
>TRBJ2-2|17|many|TRBV5-1|TRBD1
TGCGCCAGCAGCCCGCAGACAGGGCCTTCGAACACCGGGGAGCTGTTTTTT
CASSPQTGPSNTGELFF
>TRBJ2-7|13|.|TRBV29-1|TRBD1
TGCAGCGTTGAAGAGACAGGGCTCTACGAGCAGTACTTC
CSVEETGLYEQYF
>TRBJ2-2|15|many|TRBV6-1|.
TGTGCCAGCAGACCCTCCGGGACTAACACCGGGGAGCTGTTTTTT
CASRPSGTNTGELFF
>TRBJ2-4|16|.|TRBV3-1|.
TGTGCCAGCAGCCGCAGCGGTTCCCTACCCAAAAACATTCAGTACTTC
CASSRSGSLPKNIQYF